This TCR beta chain was recovered during a study of T-cell memory formation after mild COVID-19. About the research overall: TCR clusters were largely donor specific.

A single record per CDR3 protein comes from TCRdb applying MiXCR to the 5' RACE reads. The repertoire consists of 470,000 or so distinct CDR3 sequences, with over 15% occurring once and the leading ten covering 8.4%. With 0 bases clipped from V and 6 bases from J, the junction kept 2 bases outside the gene matches. CDR1 is DFQATT and CDR2 is SNEGSKA in the germline V gene (reference sequence). This CDR3 comprises 14 residues. This clonotype was counted between two and nine times. The receptor was isolated from an adult woman who had mild COVID-19 (a few samples of this study predate the infection). Cell type and time point are not known. Sequencing was done on a sample of PBMCs or a T cell subset sorted from them (not recorded which). The chain couples TRBV20-1 to TRBJ2-2; 9 bases agree with TRBD2. This CDR3 reads CSARERGGPGELFF. The DNA for the CDR3 is TGCAGTGCTAGAGAGCGGGGGGGCCCCGGGGAGCTGTTTTTT.